This T cell receptor (beta chain) was captured by sequencing in a study of blood T cell repertoires in COVID-19. V lost 4 bases to trimming and J lost 11 bases; unmatched junction nucleotides: 8. CDR1 and CDR2 (germline): MGHRA, YSYEKL. The CDR3 runs 15 residues. TCRdb's copy holds only in-frame clones and misses some; the assay was immunoSEQ multiplex PCR. This table has about 110,000 clones, approximately 90% appearing once. Sequencing input: peripheral blood. V and J are TRBV4-1 and TRBJ2-5, with 15 bases identical to TRBD2. The receptor was isolated from a human donor in a cohort sampled during active COVID-19. The CDR3 nucleotides read TGCGCCAGCAGCCCCGGGACTAGCGGGGGGCCCGCGCAGTACTTC. The encoded protein is CASSPGTSGGPAQYF.